These 21 T cell receptor beta chains came from one sample sequenced in a study of post-analysis software for immune sequencing data. Findings and limits, study-wide: When patients were compared with controls, a handful of TRBV segments were more frequent, TRBV5-6, TRBV5-1 and TRBV20-1 among them.

Their recognized antigens are unknown. Unique-molecular-identifier-tagged TCR beta cDNA libraries were used. From the PCR reads, TCRdb called clonotypes with MiXCR, one entry per CDR3 protein. The sample carries roughly 200,000 distinct CDR3 sequences, 29% recorded once. Sequencing input: blood. Every receptor here comes from a girl younger than 18 with multiple sclerosis.

The chain combines TRBV5-1 with TRBJ2-4; 9 bases agree with TRBD1. Germline CDR1 reads SGHRS; CDR2 reads YFSETQ. The ends lost 3 bases at V and 13 bases at J; junction bases unmatched: 14. There are 15 residues in the CDR3. CDR3 sequence reads: CASSWDRAPVDKQYF. The DNA for the CDR3 is TGCGCCAGCAGCTGGGACAGGGCCCCCGTTGACAAGCAGTACTTC.

This clonotype was seen more than once but under ten times. The V call is TRBV29-1, the J call TRBJ2-2; possibly TRBD1 for D (5 bases). V was cut by 7 bases and J by 6 bases, with 12 bases left in between. CDR3 length: 12 amino acids. Germline CDR1 and CDR2: SQVTM and ANQGSEA. In DNA, the CDR3 is TGCAGCGGTGCAGGGATTCCCGGGGAGCTGTTTTTT. It codes for CSGAGIPGELFF.

V and J are TRBV6-1 and TRBJ2-7; tentatively, D is TRBD2 (5 bases). The germline V gene encodes CDR1 MNHNS and CDR2 SASEGT. The CDR3 contains 15 residues. The V and J ends lost 6 bases and 0 bases respectively, with 15 bases between them. CDR3 in amino acids: CASSSGSVFSYEQYF. In DNA, the CDR3 is TGTGCCAGCAGCTCGGGGTCCGTTTTCTCCTACGAGCAGTACTTC.

This clonotype was detected a few times. The chain employs TRBV12-3 or TRBV12-4 and TRBJ1-1; no firm D call. Trimming left V 5 bases short and J 4 bases short, with 14 bases between. The CDR3 consists of 14 residues. This chain's CDR3 is CASSKRAEATEAFF. The DNA for the CDR3 is TGTGCCAGCAGTAAGAGGGCAGAAGCCACTGAAGCTTTCTTT.

The V and J genes are TRBV5-1 and TRBJ2-3, with 9 bases identical to TRBD2. Germline trimming cut 0 bases from V and 6 bases from J; bases unmatched to any gene: 14. The CDR3 has 18 amino acids. Germline assignment: CDR1 SGHRS and CDR2 YFSETQ. CDR3 nucleotides: TGCGCCAGCAGCTTGGGCAGGGCGGCTAGCGGGACTGAGGATACGCAGTATTTT. Translation: CASSLGRAASGTEDTQYF.

The sample holds many counts of this clonotype. This chain joins TRBV12-3 or TRBV12-4 and TRBJ2-6; the match to TRBD1 covers 9 bases. Trimming at V came to 5 bases and at J to 1 base, leaving 12 bases not matched to a gene. The CDR3 loop spans 19 amino acids. As DNA, the CDR3 is TGTGCCAGCAGTGTCCCTGTGGGGACAGGGCTTTCTGGGGCCAACGTCCTGACTTTC. It translates to CASSVPVGTGLSGANVLTF.

This clonotype was found many times. The V and J genes are TRBV29-1 and TRBJ2-5; 9 bases are a match to TRBD1. The CDR3 length is 12 residues. The J segment lost 3 bases and the V segment lost 7 bases, leaving 3 bases of the junction unmatched. Germline-derived CDR1 and CDR2 are SQVTM and ANQGSEA. The CDR3 is CSATGGEETQYF. CDR3 sequence (DNA): TGCAGCGCGACAGGGGGGGAAGAGACCCAGTACTTC.

This clonotype was counted a few times. This sequence joins TRBV5-1 and TRBJ2-7; TRBD1 matches 8 bases. The CDR3 is made up of 20 amino acids. Looked up from germline, CDR1 is SGHRS and CDR2 is YFSETQ. The ends lost 0 bases at V and 5 bases at J; junction bases unmatched: 22. CDR3 coding DNA: TGCGCCAGCAGCTTGGTAACAGGGGGAAAGTTTTTTGGAATATTGCACGAGCAGTACTTC. Its protein is CASSLVTGGKFFGILHEQYF.

The sample holds many counts of this clonotype. The chain links TRBV7-9 to TRBJ1-2; 7 nucleotides line up with TRBD1. V dropped 3 bases and J dropped 5; count of bases not matched to a gene: 9. The CDR3 spans 15 residues. Germline CDR1 and CDR2: SEHNR and FQNEAQ (reference sequence). In nucleotides, the CDR3 is TGTGCCAGCAGCTTCATTTCGGGACAGCCATATGGCTACACCTTC. Translated: CASSFISGQPYGYTF.

This clonotype was counted only a few times. A much larger clone is a single base away; this may be a read error. V and J are TRBV29-1 and TRBJ2-1, with 9 bases identical to TRBD2. V was pared by 3 bases and J by 6 bases, with 9 bases of the junction left unmatched. Germline V gives CDR1 SQVTM, CDR2 ANQGSEA. The CDR3 totals 15 residues. CDR3 nucleotides: TGCAGCGTTGAGAGTAGCGGGAGCGGTGGCAATGAGCAGTTCTTC. This translates into CSVESSGSGGNEQFF.

The chain has TRBV5-1 and TRBJ1-1; no firm D call. Deletions cut 5 bases from V and 1 base from J, with 24 bases between. The CDR3 contains 18 residues. Looked up from germline, CDR1 is SGHRS and CDR2 is YFSETQ. The CDR3 spells CASSPGPTGGSRNTEAFF. Here the CDR3 DNA reads TGCGCCAGCAGTCCCGGACCCACGGGAGGATCCAGGAACACTGAAGCTTTCTTT.

The sample holds many counts of this clonotype. V is TRBV29-1 and J is TRBJ2-3, with 8 bases identical to TRBD2. The ends lost 8 bases at V and 3 bases at J; junction bases unmatched: 10. The length of the CDR3 is 14 residues. The germline CDR1 and CDR2 sequences are SQVTM and ANQGSEA. Here the CDR3 DNA reads TGCAGCTCCCAGAGCGGGGGAAGGACAGATACGCAGTATTTT. Translation: CSSQSGGRTDTQYF.

There are many counts of this clonotype. The chain carries TRBV7-9 and TRBJ1-2, with 8 bases matching TRBD1. Germline V gives CDR1 SEHNR, CDR2 FQNEAQ (reference sequence). This CDR3 has 15 amino acids. J lost 2 bases, V lost 5 bases, and 7 bases had no gene match. The CDR3 DNA follows: TGTGCCAGCAGCCTTGGACAGGGCGGAAACTATGGCTACACCTTC. This gives the protein CASSLGQGGNYGYTF. Combining the CDR3 with reference TRBV7-9 and TRBJ1-2 gives the whole variable domain DTGVSQNPRHKITKRGQNVTFRCDPISEHNRLYWYRQTLGQGPEFLTYFQNEAQLEKSRLLSDRFSAERPKGSFSTLEIQRTEQGDSAMYLCASSLGQGGNYGYTFGSGTRLTVV.

The chain couples TRBV3-1 to TRBJ2-1; the D gene is possibly TRBD2 (5 bases). The CDR3 loop spans 15 amino acids. CDR1 and CDR2 from the germline V gene are LGHDT and YNNKEL (reference sequence). Trimming stripped 4 bases from V and 3 bases from J, with 13 bases between. In nucleotides, the CDR3 is TGTGCCAGCAGCCTCAACCAGCGGAACTACAATGAGCAGTTCTTC. It translates to CASSLNQRNYNEQFF.

This clonotype was detected ten times or more. V gene TRBV5-1 combines with J gene TRBJ2-1; 7 bases map to TRBD1. Germline lookup yields CDR1 SGHRS and CDR2 YFSETQ. The V gene end was trimmed by 2 bases and the J gene end by 2 bases; junction bases not matched to a gene: 4. This CDR3 spans 15 amino acids. The CDR3 DNA is TGCGCCAGCAGCTTAGAGACAGGGCCCTACAATGAGCAGTTCTTC. Encoded protein: CASSLETGPYNEQFF.

The chain carries TRBV25-1 and TRBJ2-1; 11 nucleotides match TRBD2. There are 16 residues in the CDR3. Germline V lookup: CDR1 MGHDK, CDR2 SYGVNS. The trim removed 2 bases at V and 10 bases at J, leaving 10 bases unmatched. The CDR3 bases are TGTGCCAGCAGTGAACGAGTGACTAGCGGGACGGGGGAGCAGTTCTTC. Residues: CASSERVTSGTGEQFF. The whole variable domain, remainder taken from reference TRBV25-1 and TRBJ2-1, is EADIYQTPRYLVIGTGKKITLECSQTMGHDKMYWYQQDPGMELHLIHYSYGVNSTEKGDLSSESTVSRIRTEHFPLTLESARPSHTSQYLCASSERVTSGTGEQFFGPGTRLTVL.

This clonotype was seen ten or more times. CDR3 amino acids: CASSLARHTDTQYF. CDR3 DNA sequence: TGTGCCAGCAGCTTAGCGCGGCATACAGATACGCAGTATTTT. The rearrangement uses TRBV7-2 and TRBJ2-3; D unresolved. CDR3 length: 14 amino acids. Trimming removed 0 bases at V and 3 bases at J, with 7 bases between. Germline V gene lookup returns CDR1 SGHTA and CDR2 FQGNSA.

In its sample, this clonotype was seen a few times. The V and J genes are TRBV28 and TRBJ1-4; 10 bases are a match to TRBD1. V was clipped by 2 bases and J by 11 bases; unmatched bases: 11. Germline CDR1 is MDHEN and CDR2 is SYDVKM. This CDR3 has 16 residues. The CDR3 coding sequence is TGTGCCAGCAGTTTACCCGACAGGGGGCGGAGGGAGAAACTGTTTTTT. Translation gives CASSLPDRGRREKLFF.

This clonotype turned up a few times. This chain joins TRBV28 and TRBJ2-3; 8 bases match TRBD2. Unmatched junction bases numbered 11, after V lost 8 bases and J lost 4 bases. CDR1 is MDHEN, CDR2 SYDVKM, per germline. The CDR3 runs to 15 residues. CDR3 nucleotides: TGTGCCAGCGGGGGGACTAGAGTAAGTTCAGATACGCAGTATTTT. It encodes CASGGTRVSSDTQYF.

This clonotype was detected many times. The chain links TRBV20-1 to TRBJ2-4, with TRBD2 matching 11 bases. The CDR3 has 14 amino acids. From germline, CDR1 is DFQATT and CDR2 SNEGSKA (reference sequence). V shed 6 bases, J shed 8 bases, and the junction held 9 bases outside the gene matches. The CDR3 loop reads CSAPLAGAADIQYF. The DNA for the CDR3 is TGCAGTGCGCCACTAGCGGGAGCGGCCGACATTCAGTACTTC.

This clonotype was seen many times. The CDR3 nucleotides read TGTGCCAGCAGTTCCCAGGGGGGCGAGCAGTACTTC. It specifies CASSSQGGEQYF. The genes are TRBV28 and TRBJ2-7, with D tentatively TRBD1 (7 bases). In germline, CDR1 is MDHEN, CDR2 SYDVKM. This CDR3 is built from 12 residues. V was cut by 4 bases and J by 6 bases, with 10 bases left in between.